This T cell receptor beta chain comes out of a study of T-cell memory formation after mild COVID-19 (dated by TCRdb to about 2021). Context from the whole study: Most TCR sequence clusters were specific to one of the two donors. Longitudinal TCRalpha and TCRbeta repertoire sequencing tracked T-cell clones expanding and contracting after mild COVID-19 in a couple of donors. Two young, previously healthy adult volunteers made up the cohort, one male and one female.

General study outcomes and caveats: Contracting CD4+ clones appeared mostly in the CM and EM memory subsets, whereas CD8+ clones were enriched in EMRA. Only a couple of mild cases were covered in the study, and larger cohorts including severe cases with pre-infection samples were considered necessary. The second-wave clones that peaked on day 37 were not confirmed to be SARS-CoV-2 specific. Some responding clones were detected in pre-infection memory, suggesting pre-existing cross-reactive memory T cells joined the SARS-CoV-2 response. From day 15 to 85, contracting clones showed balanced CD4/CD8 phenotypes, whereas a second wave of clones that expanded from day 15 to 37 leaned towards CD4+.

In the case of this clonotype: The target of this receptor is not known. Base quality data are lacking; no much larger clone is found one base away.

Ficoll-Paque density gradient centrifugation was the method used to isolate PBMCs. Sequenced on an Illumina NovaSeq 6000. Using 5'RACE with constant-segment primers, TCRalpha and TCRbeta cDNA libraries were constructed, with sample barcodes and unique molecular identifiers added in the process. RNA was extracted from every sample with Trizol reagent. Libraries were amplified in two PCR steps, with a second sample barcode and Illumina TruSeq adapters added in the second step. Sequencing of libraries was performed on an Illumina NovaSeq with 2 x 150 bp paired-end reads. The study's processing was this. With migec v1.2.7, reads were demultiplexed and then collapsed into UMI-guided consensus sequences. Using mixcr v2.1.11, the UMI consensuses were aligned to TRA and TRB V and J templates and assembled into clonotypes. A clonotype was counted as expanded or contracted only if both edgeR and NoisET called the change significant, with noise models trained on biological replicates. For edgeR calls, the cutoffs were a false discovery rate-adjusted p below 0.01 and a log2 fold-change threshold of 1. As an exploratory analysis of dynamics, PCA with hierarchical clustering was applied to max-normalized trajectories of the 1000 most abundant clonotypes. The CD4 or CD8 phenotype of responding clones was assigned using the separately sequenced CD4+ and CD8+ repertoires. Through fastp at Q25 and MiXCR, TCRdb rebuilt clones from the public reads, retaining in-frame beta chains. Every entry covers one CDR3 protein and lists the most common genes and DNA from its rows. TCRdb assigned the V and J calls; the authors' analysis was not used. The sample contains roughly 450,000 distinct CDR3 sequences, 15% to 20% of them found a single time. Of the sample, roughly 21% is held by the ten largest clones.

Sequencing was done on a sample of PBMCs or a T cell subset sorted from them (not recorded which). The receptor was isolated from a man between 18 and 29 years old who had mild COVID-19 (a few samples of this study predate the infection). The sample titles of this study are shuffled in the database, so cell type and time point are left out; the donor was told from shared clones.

The CDR3: CASRILSGDTQYF. The nucleotides are TGTGCCAGCCGTATACTTAGTGGCGATACGCAGTATTTT. The sequence joins TRBV6-2 or TRBV6-3 to TRBJ2-3; no D gene can be assigned with confidence. For CDR1 and CDR2, the germline V gene lists MNHEY and SVGEGT. The junction shows trimming of 8 bases on V and 6 bases on J, plus 15 bases between the germline ends. There are 13 amino acids in the CDR3, from cysteine to phenylalanine inclusive. The sequence is cut down to CDR3 DNA, 39 bases in frame from base 1.